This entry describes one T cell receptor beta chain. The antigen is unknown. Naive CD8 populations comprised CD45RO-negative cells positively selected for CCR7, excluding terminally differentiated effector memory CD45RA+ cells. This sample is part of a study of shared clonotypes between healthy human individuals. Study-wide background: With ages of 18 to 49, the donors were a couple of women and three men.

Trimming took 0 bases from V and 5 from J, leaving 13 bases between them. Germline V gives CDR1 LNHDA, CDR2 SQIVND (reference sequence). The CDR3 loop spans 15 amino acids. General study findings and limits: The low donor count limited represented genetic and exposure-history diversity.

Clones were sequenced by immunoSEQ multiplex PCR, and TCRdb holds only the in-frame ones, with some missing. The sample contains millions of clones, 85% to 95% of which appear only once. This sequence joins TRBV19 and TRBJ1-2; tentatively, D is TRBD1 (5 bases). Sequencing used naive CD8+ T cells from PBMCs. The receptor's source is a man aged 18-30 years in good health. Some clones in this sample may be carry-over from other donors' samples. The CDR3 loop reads CASSIDPGERYGYTF. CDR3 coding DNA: TGTGCCAGTAGTATAGATCCGGGGGAGCGGTATGGCTACACCTTC.